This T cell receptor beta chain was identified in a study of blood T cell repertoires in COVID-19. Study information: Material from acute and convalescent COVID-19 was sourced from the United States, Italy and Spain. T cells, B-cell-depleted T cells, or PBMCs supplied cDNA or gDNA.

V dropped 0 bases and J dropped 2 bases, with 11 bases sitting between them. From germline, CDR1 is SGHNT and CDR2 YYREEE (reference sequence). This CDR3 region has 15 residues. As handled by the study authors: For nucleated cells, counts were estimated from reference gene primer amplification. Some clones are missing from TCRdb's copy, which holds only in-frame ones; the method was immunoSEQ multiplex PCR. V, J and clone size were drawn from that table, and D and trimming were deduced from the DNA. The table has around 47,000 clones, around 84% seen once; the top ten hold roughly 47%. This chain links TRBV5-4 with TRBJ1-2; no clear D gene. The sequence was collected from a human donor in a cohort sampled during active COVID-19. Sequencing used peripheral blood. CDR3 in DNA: TGTGCCAGCAGCTTGGGTGCCCCCGAGAACTATGGCTACACCTTC. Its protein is CASSLGAPENYGYTF.